Listed here are 19 T cell receptor beta chains from one sample, sequenced in a study of control samples from healthy donors and cancer patients. Sequenced by immunoSEQ multiplex PCR; TCRdb stores in-frame clones only, minus some. This table has 170,000 or so clones, 75% to 95% appearing once. The sequencing input was blood. The source of these receptors is a woman between 40 and 55 years old in good health.

The rearrangement uses TRBV6-5 and TRBJ1-3; 7 bases match TRBD1. The germline V gene encodes CDR1 MNHEY and CDR2 SVGAGI. The V gene end was trimmed by 4 bases and the J gene end by 2 bases; junction bases not matched to a gene: 5. There are 15 residues in the CDR3. The CDR3 loop reads CASSLTGTAGNTIYF. The CDR3 DNA follows: TGTGCCAGCAGTTTGACCGGGACAGCTGGAAACACCATATATTTT.

V usage is TRBV6-5 and J usage is TRBJ1-3; possibly TRBD1 for D (5 bases). Germline lookup yields CDR1 MNHEY and CDR2 SVGAGI. Trimming took off 6 bases at V and 2 bases at J, with 5 bases between the two ends. This CDR3 contains 12 residues. The CDR3 sequence is CASRGPGNTIYF. In DNA form, the CDR3 reads TGTGCCAGCAGGGGACCTGGAAACACCATATATTTT.

This chain uses TRBV20-1 with TRBJ1-1; D is unresolved. Germline lookup yields CDR1 DFQATT and CDR2 SNEGSKA (reference sequence). Trimming took 0 bases from V and 6 from J, leaving 5 bases between them. The CDR3 is 11 amino acids. The chain's CDR3 is CSARDWPEAFF. The CDR3 nucleotides are TGCAGTGCTAGAGATTGGCCTGAAGCTTTCTTT.

V usage is TRBV6-5 and J usage is TRBJ2-7; 10 nucleotides line up with TRBD2. V dropped 8 bases and J dropped 6; count of bases not matched to a gene: 7. CDR3 length: 13 amino acids. CDR1 is MNHEY, CDR2 SVGAGI, per germline. The CDR3 DNA reads as TGTGCCAGCGCCATAAGCGGGGGGGGCGAGCAGTACTTC. This sequence encodes CASAISGGGEQYF.

This chain joins TRBV7-9 and TRBJ1-5; no definite D call. V lost 1 base and J 5 bases, leaving 6 bases between the germline ends. This CDR3 is 13 amino acids long. The germline V gene encodes CDR1 SEHNR and CDR2 FQNEAQ (reference sequence). In nucleotides, the CDR3 is TGTGCCAGCAGCTTAGAGAGATATCAGCCCCAGCATTTT. This codes for CASSLERYQPQHF.

The chain joins TRBV29-1 to TRBJ2-3; TRBD1 matches 7 bases. From germline, CDR1 is SQVTM and CDR2 ANQGSEA. With 2 bases clipped from V and 4 bases from J, the junction kept 15 bases outside the gene matches. The length of the CDR3 is 17 residues. The CDR3 DNA reads TGCAGCGTTGAAAGGTCTAATTCTAGGGGGCGACCAGATACGCAGTATTTT. Translating it yields CSVERSNSRGRPDTQYF.

This sequence joins TRBV2 and TRBJ1-6; no definite D call. Trimming left V 5 bases short and J 0 bases short, with 11 bases between. The germline V gene encodes CDR1 SNHLY and CDR2 FYNNEI. There are 16 residues in the CDR3. The DNA of the CDR3 is TGTGCCAGCAGTAGGGCCCTGAGCTCCTATAATTCACCCCTCCACTTT. Translated, it gives CASSRALSSYNSPLHF.

The chain has TRBV6-6 and TRBJ1-1; D ambiguous. CDR1 MNHNY and CDR2 SVGAGI come from the germline V gene (reference sequence). The CDR3 extends over 12 amino acids. Trimming left V 10 bases short and J 1 base short, with 10 bases between. The CDR3 coding sequence is TGTGCCACCCTTTGGCAGAACACTGAAGCTTTCTTT. It is translated as CATLWQNTEAFF.

This clone showed up just once. This chain connects TRBV19 to TRBJ2-7; a weak D match, TRBD2 (6 bases). Germline V gene data show CDR1 as LNHDA and CDR2 as SQIVND (reference sequence). The CDR3 contains 13 residues. The germline V and J ends were trimmed by 5 bases and 2 bases, with 10 bases remaining between them. CDR3 sequence (DNA): TGTGCCAGTAGTCTTGGGGGGACCTACGAGCAGTACTTC. Translation gives CASSLGGTYEQYF.

The chain carries TRBV10-3 and TRBJ1-2; D might be TRBD1 (5 bases). The CDR3 is made up of 14 amino acids. Per the germline V gene, CDR1 is ENHRY and CDR2 is SYGVKD. V was clipped by 4 bases and J by 2 bases, with 11 bases between them. CDR3: CAISASGVNYGYTF. The CDR3 DNA sequence: TGTGCCATCAGTGCCTCGGGGGTAAACTATGGCTACACCTTC.

In regard to this clone: The junction does not match germline at one end; this may be a read error. The genes are TRBV2 and TRBJ1-3; 11 positions match TRBD1. Per germline, CDR1 SNHLY and CDR2 FYNNEI. This CDR3 is built from 14 residues. DNA of the CDR3: TGTGCCAGCAGAGGAGGACAGGGGGCGGACTCAACACGATTT. Translating gives CASRGGQGADSTRF.

This clone has more than one count but fewer than ten. The V call is TRBV5-1, the J call TRBJ1-2, with 8 bases fitting TRBD1. Losses at the gene ends were 4 bases for V and 6 bases for J; bases not matched to a gene: 8. This CDR3 region has 14 residues. Germline V gene data show CDR1 as SGHRS and CDR2 as YFSETQ. CDR3 amino acids: CASSPPGQGDGYTF. CDR3 nucleotides: TGCGCCAGCAGCCCCCCCGGACAGGGAGATGGCTACACCTTC. Complete variable domain (other parts from reference TRBV5-1 and TRBJ1-2): KAGVTQTPRYLIKTRGQQVTLSCSPISGHRSVSWYQQTPGQGLQFLFEYFSETQRNKGNFPGRFSGRQFSNSRSEMNVSTLELGDSALYLCASSPPGQGDGYTFGSGTRLTVV.

V gene TRBV9 combines with J gene TRBJ1-2; 7 nucleotides match TRBD1. CDR1 SGDLS and CDR2 YYNGEE come from the germline V gene. This CDR3 spans 14 amino acids. J gave up 5 bases and V 4 bases, and 8 bases lay outside the gene matches. CDR3 in DNA: TGTGCCAGCAGCACCCAGGGGGGGAGTTATGGCTACACCTTC. Protein sequence: CASSTQGGSYGYTF. The whole variable domain, remainder taken from reference TRBV9 and TRBJ1-2, is DSGVTQTPKHLITATGQRVTLRCSPRSGDLSVYWYQQSLDQGLQFLIQYYNGEERAKGNILERFSAQQFPDLHSELNLSSLELGDSALYFCASSTQGGSYGYTFGSGTRLTVV.

The genes are TRBV7-8 and TRBJ1-2, with D perhaps TRBD1 (5 bases). This CDR3 contains 14 residues. Germline V gene lookup returns CDR1 SGHVS and CDR2 FQNEAQ. Trimming pared 1 base from V and 7 bases from J, leaving 13 bases between. The CDR3 region is CASSLVVPGGGYTF. DNA of the CDR3: TGTGCCAGCAGCTTAGTGGTTCCGGGGGGTGGCTACACCTTC.

The chain couples TRBV5-8 to TRBJ1-2; no clear D. This CDR3 has 12 amino acids. From germline, CDR1 is SGHTS and CDR2 YDEGEE. Trimming left V 4 bases short and J 4 bases short, with 8 bases between. CDR3 loop: CASSVRFYGYTF. The CDR3 DNA is TGTGCCAGCAGCGTCAGGTTCTATGGCTACACCTTC.

This chain uses TRBV12-3 or TRBV12-4 with TRBJ1-4, with D unclear. The CDR3 sequence is 12 residues long. V shed 7 bases and J shed 8 bases, with 11 bases lying between them. The CDR3 bases are TGTGCCAGCACCACCTCGAAGGAAAAACTGTTTTTT. Translated, it gives CASTTSKEKLFF.

The rearrangement links TRBV12-3 or TRBV12-4 to TRBJ2-7; maybe TRBD2 (6 bases). Between the trimmed V and J ends, which lost 6 bases and 6 bases, there was a span of 12 bases. The CDR3 contains 12 residues. CDR3 loop: CASRALAVEQYF. As DNA, the CDR3 is TGTGCCAGCAGGGCCTTAGCGGTCGAGCAGTACTTC.

V is TRBV7-9 and J is TRBJ2-7, with D perhaps TRBD2 (6 bases). V dropped 4 bases and J dropped 3 bases, with 16 bases sitting between them. Germline V gene sequence: CDR1 SEHNR, CDR2 FQNEAQ (reference sequence). The CDR3 extends over 15 amino acids. The CDR3 is CASSSTGEAYYEQYF. The CDR3 DNA reads as TGTGCCAGCAGCTCGACGGGGGAGGCTTACTACGAGCAGTACTTC. Drawing the rest from reference TRBV7-9 and TRBJ2-7, the complete variable domain is DTGVSQNPRHKITKRGQNVTFRCDPISEHNRLYWYRQTLGQGPEFLTYFQNEAQLEKSRLLSDRFSAERPKGSFSTLEIQRTEQGDSAMYLCASSSTGEAYYEQYFGPGTRLTVT.

This chain links TRBV7-6 with TRBJ2-7; TRBD1 agrees at 12 bases. CDR3 size: 16 residues. The ends lost 6 bases at V and 5 bases at J; junction bases unmatched: 11. The germline V gene has CDR1 SGHVS and CDR2 FNYEAQ. The DNA for the CDR3 is TGTGCCAGCAGTCAACGGGGGACAGGGGGCGTCGACGAGCAGTACTTC. It codes for CASSQRGTGGVDEQYF.